The rows below give T cell receptor beta chains drawn from one sample of a study of blood T cell repertoires in COVID-19. TCRdb's table, derived via immunoSEQ multiplex PCR, lists solely in-frame clones and lacks some. The sample holds under 350,000 clones; under 90% are singletons and the top ten take under 2.5%. Material for sequencing was peripheral blood. The receptor set was obtained from a man in his forties or fifties with acute or convalescent COVID-19. Each CDR3 is given with its conserved first and last residue. Each record gives: J gene, D gene, V gene, clone size, CDR3 protein, CDR3 DNA. The D gene is left open where the match is weak. Only part of the rows carry a size: once, few, many, or a class if the clone is expanded.

TRBJ1-1	TRBD1	TRBV10-1	.	CASRANPGQGVNEAFF	TGCGCCAGCCGAGCAAACCCGGGACAGGGGGTGAATGAAGCTTTCTTT
TRBJ2-1	.	TRBV18	.	CASSLTQYSYNEQFF	TGTGCCAGCTCACTGACACAGTACTCCTACAATGAGCAGTTCTTC
TRBJ2-3	TRBD1	TRBV20-1	.	CSASTIRGMVRDTDTQYF	TGCAGTGCTAGTACGATCAGGGGGATGGTACGCGACACAGATACGCAGTATTTT
TRBJ1-1	.	TRBV3-1/TRBV3-2	.	CASSQGGGTEAFF	TGTGCCAGCAGCCAAGGGGGGGGTACTGAAGCTTTCTTT
TRBJ1-1	.	TRBV6-5	.	CASSIPGPKAFF	TGTGCCAGCAGCATCCCGGGTCCAAAAGCTTTCTTT
TRBJ1-2	.	TRBV12-3/TRBV12-4	once	CASSAGKSWSYTF	TGTGCCAGCAGTGCCGGGAAAAGCTGGAGCTACACCTTC
TRBJ1-6	.	TRBV2	.	CASSLGMVGAPLHF	TGTGCCAGCAGCCTCGGTATGGTCGGGGCACCCCTCCACTTT
TRBJ2-1	TRBD2	TRBV30	.	CAWRPWRGGEQFF	TGTGCCTGGCGCCCCTGGCGGGGGGGTGAGCAGTTCTTC
TRBJ1-5	.	TRBV18	.	CASSPSGRDQPQHF	TGTGCCAGCTCACCCTCGGGGAGGGATCAGCCCCAGCATTTT
TRBJ1-1	.	TRBV3-1/TRBV3-2	once	CASSQVPGPNTEAFF	TGTGCCAGCAGCCAAGTACCAGGCCCGAACACTGAAGCTTTCTTT
TRBJ2-7	TRBD1	TRBV25-1	.	CASSGDRGHVYEQYF	TGTGCCAGCAGTGGAGACAGGGGGCACGTCTACGAGCAGTACTTC
TRBJ1-2	TRBD1	TRBV3-1/TRBV3-2	.	CASSPRQGIFGYTF	TGTGCCAGCAGCCCACGACAGGGGATCTTTGGCTACACCTTC
TRBJ1-1	.	TRBV27	.	CASSPRGRLNTEAFF	TGTGCCAGCAGTCCCCGCGGCCGACTGAACACTGAAGCTTTCTTT
TRBJ1-4	.	TRBV3-1/TRBV3-2	.	CASSLQTTNEKLFF	TGTGCCAGCAGCCTTCAGACAACTAATGAAAAACTGTTTTTT
TRBJ1-2	.	TRBV12-3/TRBV12-4	once	CASSPGMYGYTF	TGTGCCAGCAGTCCGGGGATGTATGGCTACACCTTC
TRBJ2-6	TRBD1	TRBV23-1	.	CASSQSDPGGSGANVLTF	TGCGCCAGCAGTCAATCCGACCCAGGGGGCTCTGGGGCCAACGTCCTGACTTTC
TRBJ2-3	TRBD1	TRBV2	.	CASSGQDRDTQYF	TGTGCCAGCAGCGGACAGGATAGAGATACGCAGTATTTT
TRBJ1-1	TRBD1	TRBV6-5	.	CASSYPGGPNTEAFF	TGTGCCAGCAGTTACCCAGGGGGCCCGAACACTGAAGCTTTCTTT
TRBJ2-3	TRBD2	TRBV18	.	CASSPGLAGGSDTQYF	TGTGCCAGCTCACCTGGACTAGCGGGGGGCTCAGATACGCAGTATTTT
TRBJ2-2	.	TRBV2	.	CASRAGGIGELFF	TGTGCCAGCAGGGCCGGGGGAATCGGGGAGCTGTTTTTT
TRBJ1-4	TRBD1	TRBV10-3	.	CAIAGAGGFEKLFF	TGTGCCATCGCAGGGGCAGGGGGCTTTGAAAAACTGTTTTTT
TRBJ2-5	TRBD1	TRBV6-7	.	CAKRQGKAEETQYF	TGTGCCAAACGACAGGGAAAGGCAGAAGAGACCCAGTACTTC
TRBJ2-1	TRBD1	TRBV7-8	.	CASSLARMTGGALDEQFF	TGTGCCAGCAGCTTAGCAAGGATGACAGGGGGCGCGTTGGATGAGCAGTTCTTC
TRBJ1-3	.	TRBV6-6	.	CASSYNRRAGRNTIYF	TGTGCCAGCAGTTATAATCGCAGGGCGGGGAGAAACACCATATATTTT
TRBJ1-6	.	TRBV18	.	CASSPGQADSPLHF	TGTGCCAGCTCACCGGGGCAAGCCGACTCACCCCTCCACTTT
TRBJ1-3	.	TRBV15	.	CATSRARAGGSGNTIYF	TGTGCCACCAGCAGAGCCCGGGCGGGGGGCTCGGGAAACACCATATATTTT
TRBJ2-5	TRBD2	TRBV19	.	CASLPSGAGEETQYF	TGTGCCAGTCTCCCATCCGGGGCGGGAGAAGAGACCCAGTACTTC
TRBJ2-5	.	TRBV7-7	.	CASSPTGVGQETQYF	TGTGCTAGCAGCCCTACGGGGGTAGGTCAAGAGACCCAGTACTTC
TRBJ2-3	TRBD2	TRBV5-1	once	CASSTSPQAGGGDTQYF	TGCGCCAGCTCCACGTCCCCCCAAGCGGGGGGGGGAGATACGCAGTATTTT